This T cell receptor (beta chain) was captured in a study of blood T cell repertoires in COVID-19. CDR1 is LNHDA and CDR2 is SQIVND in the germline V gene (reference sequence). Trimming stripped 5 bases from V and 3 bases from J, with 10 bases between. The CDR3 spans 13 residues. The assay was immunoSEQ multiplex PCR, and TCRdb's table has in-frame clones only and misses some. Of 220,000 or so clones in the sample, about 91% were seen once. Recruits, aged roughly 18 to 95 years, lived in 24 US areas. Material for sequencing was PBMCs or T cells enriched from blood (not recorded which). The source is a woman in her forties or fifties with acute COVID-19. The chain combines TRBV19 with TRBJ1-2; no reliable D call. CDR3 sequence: CASSDRGDYGYTF. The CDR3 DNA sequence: TGTGCCAGTAGTGACCGGGGTGACTATGGCTACACCTTC.